This TCR beta chain was captured in a study of graft-versus-host responses after intestinal transplantation. Study overall: Recipients obtained multivisceral, liver-intestinal, or isolated intestinal transplants. Recipients across the board were started on anti-thymocyte globulin induction, then kept on tacrolimus and steroids for about three years.

CDR3 length equals 18 residues. V shed 7 bases, J shed 1 base, and the junction held 11 bases outside the gene matches. The V gene's germline CDR1 is SGHDT and CDR2 YYEEEE. On this clone itself: Its antigen is currently unknown.

Findings and limits, study-wide: Circulating GvH clone levels at their peak were associated with HvG declines (early post-transplant). In recipient marrow, GvH clones were found, and some appeared first in ileum or blood.

Processing of graft tissue released intraepithelial and lamina propria lymphocytes. The data were produced by immunoSEQ multiplex PCR, yet TCRdb's version contains in-frame clones alone and is incomplete. The repertoire holds some 40,000 clones, with around 90% as singletons. The chain recombines TRBV5-6 with TRBJ2-3; TRBD2 matches at 14 bases. The sequence came from a human patient who received an intestinal transplant, so some T cells may come from the graft donor. The material sequenced was ileum tissue, taken 200 to 210 days after intestinal transplant. The CDR3 region has the DNA TGTGCCAGCGCTCCGGGACTAGCGGGGGCCGGGGGCACAGATACGCAGTATTTT. It yields the protein CASAPGLAGAGGTDTQYF.